This entry lists 17 T cell receptor beta chains sequenced from one sample in a study of blood T cells in healthy people across ages. Primed by a sample-barcoded 5' primer and a J-beta primer mix, a second PCR proceeded for about 6 to 11 cycles. TCRdb analysed the 5' RACE reads with MiXCR anew, one entry per CDR3 protein. The sample lists roughly 730,000 distinct CDR3 sequences; roughly 56% were seen once. The sequenced sample was blood. The receptors come from a man between 35 and 55 years old in good health.

The genes are TRBV15 and TRBJ1-5; possible D gene TRBD1, 6 bases. Germline-derived CDR1 and CDR2 are LNHNV and YYDKDF (reference sequence). The CDR3 extends over 17 amino acids. Trimming removed 0 bases at V and 2 bases at J, with 14 bases between. DNA of the CDR3: TGTGCCACCAGCAGAGATACGCGGGGGCCTGGCAATCAGCCCCAGCATTTT. Amino acid sequence: CATSRDTRGPGNQPQHF. Filled out from reference TRBV15 and TRBJ1-5, the complete variable domain reads DAMVIQNPRYQVTQFGKPVTLSCSQTLNHNVMYWYQQKSSQAPKLLFHYYDKDFNNEADTPDNFQSRRPNTSFCFLDIRSPGLGDTAMYLCATSRDTRGPGNQPQHFGDGTRLSIL.

The chain employs TRBV28 and TRBJ2-1, with D unclear. Germline values: CDR1 MDHEN, CDR2 SYDVKM. V was clipped by 3 bases and J by 8 bases, with 8 bases between them. The CDR3 is 12 residues long. Here the CDR3 DNA reads TGTGCCAGCAGTTTCGATCTGGATGAGCAGTTCTTC. It specifies CASSFDLDEQFF.

This clonotype was counted between two and nine times. The chain carries TRBV20-1 and TRBJ2-5, with D perhaps TRBD1 (5 bases). Trimming took off 6 bases at V and 2 bases at J, with 13 bases between the two ends. Germline values: CDR1 DFQATT, CDR2 SNEGSKA (reference sequence). The length of the CDR3 is 13 residues. The CDR3 here is CSACLRGQETQYF. The CDR3 coding sequence is TGCAGTGCCTGCCTTAGGGGTCAAGAGACCCAGTACTTC.

The gene calls are TRBV7-2 and TRBJ1-6, with 8 bases identical to TRBD1. This CDR3 contains 16 residues. The ends lost 3 bases at V and 7 bases at J; junction bases unmatched: 8. CDR1 and CDR2 (germline): SGHTA, FQGNSA. The CDR3 DNA sequence: TGTGCCAGCAGCTTGAACACAGGGGGACCCAATTCACCCCTCCACTTT. It is translated as CASSLNTGGPNSPLHF. The complete variable domain, with remaining parts taken from reference TRBV7-2 and TRBJ1-6, reads GAGVSQSPSNKVTEKGKDVELRCDPISGHTALYWYRQSLGQGLEFLIYFQGNSAPDKSGLPSDRFSAERTGGSVSTLTIQRTQQEDSAVYLCASSLNTGGPNSPLHFGNGTRLTVT.

The V call is TRBV20-1, the J call TRBJ2-3, with D perhaps TRBD2 (5 bases). Trimming cost V 0 bases and J 2 bases, with 12 bases left between them. Per the germline V gene, CDR1 is DFQATT and CDR2 is SNEGSKA (reference sequence). CDR3 size: 15 residues. The CDR3 spells CSARDGRTPTDTQYF. CDR3 DNA sequence: TGCAGTGCTAGAGATGGGAGAACTCCCACAGATACGCAGTATTTT.

The chain has TRBV12-3 or TRBV12-4 and TRBJ2-7; TRBD2 matches at 11 bases. Trimming at V came to 5 bases and at J to 2 bases, leaving 11 bases not matched to a gene. The CDR3 extends over 17 amino acids. The CDR3 sequence is CASSVGLAGGEAYEQYF. The CDR3, as DNA: TGTGCCAGCAGTGTGGGGCTAGCGGGAGGTGAAGCCTACGAGCAGTACTTC.

This clonotype was observed once. This chain links TRBV6-5 with TRBJ2-7; D is uncertain. The J call is in doubt because the DNA end fits TRBJ2-5 better. CDR3 size: 16 residues. The germline V gene has CDR1 MNHEY and CDR2 SVGAGI. The CDR3 reads CASSYVGLGPGETQYF. In DNA form, the CDR3 reads TGTGCCAGCAGTTACGTCGGGCTAGGTCCCGGGGAGACCCAGTACTTC.

The chain combines TRBV10-3 with TRBJ2-1; 10 bases align to TRBD1. Germline CDR1 ENHRY, CDR2 SYGVKD. Trimming at V came to 2 bases and at J to 3 bases, leaving 4 bases not matched to a gene. This CDR3 is built from 16 residues. CDR3 bases: TGTGCCATCAGTGAGCGGACAGGGGGTCACTACAATGAGCAGTTCTTC. Its protein product is CAISERTGGHYNEQFF.

V gene TRBV25-1 combines with J gene TRBJ2-5, with a weak D call TRBD1 (7 bases). V gave up 5 bases and J gave up 5 bases, with 18 bases separating them. CDR1 is MGHDK and CDR2 is SYGVNS in the germline V gene. The CDR3 totals 15 residues. The CDR3 is CASSPSTGTLETQYF. The CDR3 nucleotides read TGTGCCAGCAGTCCCTCGACAGGGACTTTGGAGACCCAGTACTTC.

This clonotype was detected only a few times. The gene calls are TRBV5-1 and TRBJ2-3; D might be TRBD1 (5 bases). V lost 2 bases to trimming and J lost 2 bases, with 9 bases between them. CDR1 is SGHRS and CDR2 is YFSETQ in the germline V gene. This CDR3 comprises 14 residues. CDR3 bases: TGCGCCAGCAGCTTCGTGACAGTCACAGATACGCAGTATTTT. Protein product: CASSFVTVTDTQYF. Full variable domain (remainder filled in from reference TRBV5-1 and TRBJ2-3): KAGVTQTPRYLIKTRGQQVTLSCSPISGHRSVSWYQQTPGQGLQFLFEYFSETQRNKGNFPGRFSGRQFSNSRSEMNVSTLELGDSALYLCASSFVTVTDTQYFGPGTRLTVL.

This clonotype was recorded a few times. The chain uses TRBV7-2 and TRBJ2-7; the D call may be TRBD1 or TRBD2 (6 bases each). This CDR3 spans 14 amino acids. Trimming left V 5 bases short and J 2 bases short, with 13 bases between. Germline V gene data show CDR1 as SGHTA and CDR2 as FQGNSA. The CDR3 nucleotides are TGTGCCAGCAGCCCCGGGGGCACCCCCTACGAGCAGTACTTC. It translates to CASSPGGTPYEQYF. Combining the CDR3 with reference TRBV7-2 and TRBJ2-7 gives the whole variable domain GAGVSQSPSNKVTEKGKDVELRCDPISGHTALYWYRQSLGQGLEFLIYFQGNSAPDKSGLPSDRFSAERTGGSVSTLTIQRTQQEDSAVYLCASSPGGTPYEQYFGPGTRLTVT.

This chain connects TRBV20-1 to TRBJ2-1; TRBD2 might be the D (5 bases). The CDR3 is 15 amino acids. The V gene's germline CDR1 is DFQATT and CDR2 SNEGSKA (reference sequence). V dropped 1 base and J dropped 0 bases, with 10 bases sitting between them. The chain's CDR3 is CSARVWLASYNEQFF. The CDR3 coding sequence is TGCAGTGCTAGAGTGTGGCTAGCCTCCTACAATGAGCAGTTCTTC.

This clonotype was counted only a few times. The rearrangement links TRBV12-3 or TRBV12-4 to TRBJ2-2, with D hard to call. V was pared by 5 bases and J by 8 bases, with 12 bases between. This CDR3 has 13 residues. The CDR3 here is CASSLFTGGELFF. In nucleotides, the CDR3 is TGTGCCAGCAGTCTTTTCACTGGGGGGGAGCTGTTTTTT.

About this clonotype itself: The junction and the germline gene differ at one end; a read error may be behind it. The chain has TRBV11-2 and TRBJ2-3, with 10 nucleotides matching TRBD2. This CDR3 region has 18 residues. Germline values: CDR1 SGHAT, CDR2 FQNNGV. Written as DNA, the CDR3 is TGTGCCAGTAGCTTAACCCCGGGACTAGCGAGGAGCACAGATACGCAGTATTTT. Protein: CASSLTPGLARSTDTQYF.

In its sample, this clonotype was seen a few times. The V call is TRBV28, the J call TRBJ2-5, with a tentative D call TRBD1 (7 bases). CDR1 is MDHEN, CDR2 SYDVKM, per germline. Trimming pared 6 bases from V and 4 bases from J, leaving 18 bases between. The CDR3 extends over 15 amino acids. CDR3 DNA: TGTGCCAGCAGACCCGACAGGGACTCTTTAGAGACCCAGTACTTC. Amino acid sequence: CASRPDRDSLETQYF.

The rearrangement uses TRBV29-1 and TRBJ2-3, with 8 nucleotides matching TRBD2. CDR3 size: 13 residues. V lost 5 bases, J lost 2 bases, and 3 bases stayed unmatched. CDR1 is SQVTM, CDR2 ANQGSEA, per germline. The CDR3 DNA is TGCAGCGTTATAGCGGGAAACACAGATACGCAGTATTTT. This translates into CSVIAGNTDTQYF.

This clonotype was seen once. The chain links TRBV21-1 to TRBJ1-5. TRBV21-1 constitutes a pseudogene. CDR3 size: 15 residues. The CDR3: CASSKLYDLNQPQHF. CDR3 DNA sequence: TGTGCCAGCAGCAAATTATACGACCTCAATCAGCCCCAGCATTTT.